This T cell receptor (beta chain) comes out of a study of shared clonotypes between healthy human individuals. The wider study: Each donor's CD4 naive and CD4 memory cells filled three plates apiece, CD8 naive two, and CD8 memory one.

Only in-frame clones appear in the TCRdb table, and some are missing; sequencing was by immunoSEQ multiplex PCR. The data contain a few hundred thousand clones, around 97% of them singletons. The CDR3 consists of 16 residues. CDR1 MNHEY and CDR2 SMNVEV come from the germline V gene (reference sequence). Trimming took 5 bases from V and 0 from J, leaving 11 bases between them. This clonotype was sampled from a woman in her 30s in good health. Input material: naive CD4+ T cells sorted from blood. Specified subset: CD45RA+ positively selected. J is TRBJ2-6 and V is TRBV27; no clear D gene. In DNA form, the CDR3 reads TGTGCCAGCAGTCTCCTTAAAAGCTCTGGGGCCAACGTCCTGACTTTC. Protein: CASSLLKSSGANVLTF. The entire variable domain, with the rest obtained from reference TRBV27 and TRBJ2-6, is as follows: EAQVTQNPRYLITVTGKKLTVTCSQNMNHEYMSWYRQDPGLGLRQIYYSMNVEVTDKGDVPEGYKVSRKEKRNFPLILESPSPNQTSLYFCASSLLKSSGANVLTFGAGSRLTVL.